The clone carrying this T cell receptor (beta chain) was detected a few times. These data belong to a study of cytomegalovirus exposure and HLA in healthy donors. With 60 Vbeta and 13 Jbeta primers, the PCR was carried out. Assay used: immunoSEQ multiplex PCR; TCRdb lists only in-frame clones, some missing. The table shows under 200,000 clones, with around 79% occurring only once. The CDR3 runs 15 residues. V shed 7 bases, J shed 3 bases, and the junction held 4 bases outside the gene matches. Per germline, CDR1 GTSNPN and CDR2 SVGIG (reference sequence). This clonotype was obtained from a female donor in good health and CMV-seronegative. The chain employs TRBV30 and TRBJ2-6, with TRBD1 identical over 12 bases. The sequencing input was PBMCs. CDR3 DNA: TGTGCCTTGGGACAGGGGGCTGATGGGGCCAACGTCCTGACTTTC. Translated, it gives CALGQGADGANVLTF.